These 17 T cell receptor beta chains were sequenced from one sample in a study of blood T cell repertoires in COVID-19. Method: immunoSEQ multiplex PCR; TCRdb's copy keeps in-frame clones and lacks some. The sample lists roughly 85,000 clones; 80% to 90% were seen once. Input material: peripheral blood. These receptors were collected from a man aged 45 to 65 with active or convalescent COVID-19.

V usage is TRBV3-1 (or the pseudogene TRBV3-2) and J usage is TRBJ2-3; TRBD2 is a possible D gene (6 bases). The germline gives CDR1 LGHDT, CDR2 YNNKEL (reference sequence). CDR3 length equals 12 residues. Trimming shortened V by 8 bases and J by 5 bases, and 11 bases separated the two germline ends. This chain's CDR3 is CASSPGVDTQYF. CDR3 coding DNA: TGTGCCAGCTCACCGGGGGTAGATACGCAGTATTTT.

This chain's CDR3 is CASSPLTGDEAFF. The CDR3 nucleotides are TGTGCCAGCAGCCCTCTGACAGGAGATGAAGCTTTCTTT. The rearrangement links TRBV3-1 (or the pseudogene TRBV3-2) to TRBJ1-1; perhaps TRBD1 as D (6 bases). Germline V gene data show CDR1 as LGHDT and CDR2 as YNNKEL (reference sequence). This CDR3 region has 13 residues. Deletions cut 4 bases from V and 7 bases from J, with 13 bases between.

This clone has just one count. This chain connects TRBV11-2 to TRBJ2-5; 10 bases are a match to TRBD2. Trimming cost V 1 base and J 5 bases; bases outside gene matches: 4. The germline V gene has CDR1 SGHAT and CDR2 FQNNGV. This CDR3 contains 15 residues. The CDR3, as DNA: TGTGCCAGCAGCTTAGGGAGCGGGGGGGTGGAGACCCAGTACTTC. Protein product: CASSLGSGGVETQYF.

The J gene is TRBJ2-1, the V gene TRBV4-2; D remains ambiguous. Germline CDR1 is LGHNA and CDR2 is YNFKEQ. The V end was cut by 0 bases, the J end by 8 bases, with 8 bases between. The CDR3 has 13 residues. The CDR3 is CASSQDLGHEQFF. The CDR3 coding sequence is TGTGCCAGCAGCCAAGATCTAGGCCATGAGCAGTTCTTC.

The rearrangement uses TRBV6-5 and TRBJ1-5, with 7 bases that match TRBD1. The CDR3 loop spans 15 amino acids. Germline CDR1 reads MNHEY; CDR2 reads SVGAGI. Losses at the gene ends were 5 bases for V and 4 bases for J; bases not matched to a gene: 8. This chain's CDR3 is CASSRTGTLNQPQHF. CDR3 bases: TGTGCCAGCAGTCGGACAGGAACATTGAATCAGCCCCAGCATTTT.

This rearrangement joins TRBV7-6 to TRBJ1-1; 7 bases are a match to TRBD1. There are 15 residues in the CDR3. The V gene end was trimmed by 1 base and the J gene end by 2 bases; junction bases not matched to a gene: 4. Germline V CDR1 and CDR2: SGHVS, FNYEAQ. DNA for the CDR3: TGTGCCAGCAGCTTAGGGGACAGAATAAACACTGAAGCTTTCTTT. Protein sequence: CASSLGDRINTEAFF.

V usage is TRBV5-6 and J usage is TRBJ1-6; D is uncertain. CDR3 length: 14 residues. V was pared by 4 bases and J by 8 bases, with 13 bases between. Germline V lookup: CDR1 SGHDT, CDR2 YYEEEE. The CDR3 nucleotides read TGTGCCAGCAGCCCCGAGCCGCGGTATTCACCCCTCCACTTT. Protein: CASSPEPRYSPLHF. Looking up the rest from reference TRBV5-6 and TRBJ1-6 gives the full variable domain: DAGVTQSPTHLIKTRGQQVTLRCSPKSGHDTVSWYQQALGQGPQFIFQYYEEEERQRGNFPDRFSGHQFPNYSSELNVNALLLGDSALYLCASSPEPRYSPLHFGNGTRLTVT.

J is TRBJ1-1 and V is TRBV6-2 or TRBV6-3, with D unclear. Germline V gene data show CDR1 as MNHEY and CDR2 as SVGEGT. Trimming stripped 0 bases from V and 4 bases from J, with 12 bases between. The CDR3 runs to 15 residues. CDR3 region: CASSYSRRDVTEAFF. The CDR3 nucleotides are TGTGCCAGCAGTTACTCGAGACGGGATGTCACTGAAGCTTTCTTT.

CDR3 in DNA: TGTGCCAGCTCTTTAGGCGGGATTTCGGACGAGCAGTACTTC. Amino acids: CASSLGGISDEQYF. This chain links TRBV28 with TRBJ2-7; the D gene is possibly TRBD2 (6 bases). CDR1 MDHEN and CDR2 SYDVKM come from the germline V gene. The CDR3 contains 14 residues. V gave up 8 bases and J gave up 5 bases, with 19 bases separating them.

The gene calls are TRBV19 and TRBJ1-1; 7 positions match TRBD1. There are 14 residues in the CDR3. V lost 6 bases to trimming and J lost 3 bases; unmatched junction nucleotides: 7. Germline V gene lookup returns CDR1 LNHDA and CDR2 SQIVND (reference sequence). The CDR3 DNA is TGTGCCAGTAGGCCCTCCAGGGGGTACACTGAAGCTTTCTTT. Amino acid sequence: CASRPSRGYTEAFF.

The chain uses TRBV7-8 and TRBJ2-7, with 9 nucleotides matching TRBD2. J gave up 9 bases and V 5 bases, and 14 bases lay outside the gene matches. The CDR3 sequence is 15 residues long. Germline-derived CDR1 and CDR2 are SGHVS and FQNEAQ. Written as DNA, the CDR3 is TGTGCCAGCAGCCCCATAGCGGGAGACGGGGCTTGGCAGTACTTC. Amino acids: CASSPIAGDGAWQYF.

CDR3 in DNA: TGTGCCAGCGGTTACAGGGGAAGGTCCTACAATGAGCAGTTCTTC. Translated: CASGYRGRSYNEQFF. The chain couples TRBV2 to TRBJ2-1, with TRBD1 matching 7 bases. The CDR3 totals 15 residues. With V trimmed by 8 bases and J by 1 base, 8 bases remained unmatched. CDR1 is SNHLY and CDR2 is FYNNEI in the germline V gene.

This clone has only one observation. This chain joins TRBV6-2 or TRBV6-3 and TRBJ2-5; TRBD1 might be the D (5 bases). CDR3 length: 14 residues. V shed 6 bases and J shed 5 bases, with 16 bases lying between them. Germline assignment: CDR1 MNHEY and CDR2 SVGEGT. CDR3 amino acids: CASSLGARAETQYF. CDR3 nucleotide sequence: TGTGCCAGCAGCCTAGGGGCCCGCGCGGAGACCCAGTACTTC.

This clone was found once. V gene TRBV5-1 combines with J gene TRBJ2-5; TRBD1 matches at 11 bases. V shed 2 bases, J shed 9 bases, and the junction held 6 bases outside the gene matches. The CDR3 runs 14 residues. Germline CDR1 SGHRS, CDR2 YFSETQ. CDR3 region: CASSLGQGAFAQYF. CDR3 DNA: TGCGCCAGCAGCTTAGGACAGGGGGCGTTTGCCCAGTACTTC.

This clone was counted once. This sequence joins TRBV30 and TRBJ2-7; 8 nucleotides line up with TRBD1. Germline values: CDR1 GTSNPN, CDR2 SVGIG (reference sequence). V lost 2 bases and J lost 2; bases outside the gene matches: 26. CDR3 length: 21 residues. For the CDR3, the DNA is TGTGCCTGGAGTCCGTTGGAGGTCTTACGGACAGGGACGGCCCGGGCCTACGAGCAGTACTTC. As protein: CAWSPLEVLRTGTARAYEQYF.

The rearrangement joins TRBV18 to TRBJ1-5; no definite D call. V was shortened by 3 bases and J by 4 bases, with 13 bases between the two germline ends. The CDR3 sequence is 15 residues long. Germline CDR1 is KGHSH and CDR2 is LQKENI. The CDR3, as DNA: TGTGCCAGCTCACCGGGAGGGCCGGGGAATCAGCCCCAGCATTTT. This translates into CASSPGGPGNQPQHF.

V is TRBV6-5 and J is TRBJ1-3; D unclear. With 6 bases removed from V and 6 bases from J, the gap between germline ends came to 12 bases. This CDR3 is built from 13 residues. Germline V gene sequence: CDR1 MNHEY, CDR2 SVGAGI. The chain's CDR3 is CASSTGLPNTIYF. The CDR3 DNA sequence: TGTGCCAGCAGCACCGGACTTCCAAACACCATATATTTT.